This T cell receptor beta chain stems from a study of long-term antiretroviral therapy in people with HIV. Broader study findings: ART preceded a rise in diversity that nonetheless stayed lower than in transplant donor controls. Viral resistance, ART adherence and therapy changes all lacked available data.

At the survey level, the v3.0 immunoSEQ assay was run. Using immunoSEQ multiplex PCR, the repertoire was profiled, and TCRdb retains in-frame clones only, with some absent. The data contain about 16,000 clones, 85% to 95% of them singletons. CDR1 MDHEN and CDR2 SYDVKM come from the germline V gene. With V trimmed by 4 bases and J by 7 bases, 7 bases remained unmatched. The CDR3 loop spans 15 amino acids. Remarks on this clone: Antigen: not known.

The source was unsorted PBMCs, collected roughly 10 years after starting antiretroviral therapy. The sequence derives from a man aged 25 to 40 with HIV. The chain carries TRBV28 and TRBJ2-1; 10 nucleotides match TRBD2. CDR3 DNA: TGTGCCAGCAGTTCGGTAGCGGGGGGACAAAATGAGCAGTTCTTC. Translating gives CASSSVAGGQNEQFF.